Presented here are 9 T cell receptor beta chains from one specimen sequenced in a study of T-cell memory formation after mild COVID-19. One entry per CDR3 protein, called by TCRdb with MiXCR from the 5' RACE reads. The data hold roughly 560,000 distinct CDR3 sequences, with just over 20% observed a single time. The sequencing input was PBMCs or a T cell subset sorted from them (not recorded which). The receptors were gathered from an adult woman who had mild COVID-19 (a few samples of this study predate the infection). Cell type and time point are not known.

CDR3 DNA sequence: TGCAGTGCTAGAGATGGGAAAGGGTGGAACTATGGCTACACCTTC. Its translation: CSARDGKGWNYGYTF. This sequence joins TRBV20-1 and TRBJ1-2; D uncertain. V shed 0 bases and J shed 2 bases, with 13 bases lying between them. CDR1 and CDR2 from the germline V gene are DFQATT and SNEGSKA (reference sequence). CDR3 length: 15 amino acids.

There are a few counts of this clonotype. The gene calls are TRBV7-6 and TRBJ2-3; 7 bases agree with TRBD2. The CDR3 consists of 16 residues. CDR1 is SGHVS, CDR2 FNYEAQ, per germline. Germline trimming cut 4 bases from V and 0 bases from J; bases unmatched to any gene: 7. CDR3 in amino acids: CASSSEAGVSTDTQYF. The DNA for the CDR3 is TGTGCCAGCAGCTCAGAGGCGGGAGTGAGCACAGATACGCAGTATTTT.

The chain couples TRBV4-1 to TRBJ2-3; D is unresolved. From germline, CDR1 is MGHRA and CDR2 YSYEKL. V was clipped by 4 bases and J by 6 bases, with 20 bases between them. The CDR3 has 16 amino acids. CDR3: CASSRTGPWSRDTQYF. The CDR3 DNA is TGCGCCAGCAGCCGCACCGGGCCCTGGTCCCGGGATACGCAGTATTTT.

There are a few counts of this clonotype. The chain uses TRBV3-1 and TRBJ2-1; possibly TRBD2 for D (6 bases). CDR1 is LGHDT and CDR2 is YNNKEL in the germline V gene (reference sequence). The CDR3 contains 16 residues. The germline V and J ends were trimmed by 4 bases and 3 bases, with 16 bases remaining between them. Here the CDR3 reads CASSLVPGVVYNEQFF. In DNA form, the CDR3 reads TGTGCCAGCAGCCTTGTCCCGGGAGTGGTCTACAATGAGCAGTTCTTC.

The table lists this clonotype with many counts. The CDR3 reads CASSQDRGSSYNEQFF. CDR3 bases: TGCGCCAGCAGCCAAGATCGCGGGAGCTCGTACAATGAGCAGTTCTTC. The chain employs TRBV4-3 and TRBJ2-1; 7 bases fit TRBD2. There are 16 residues in the CDR3. Germline loops: CDR1 LGHNA, CDR2 YSLEER. V gave up 0 bases and J gave up 4 bases; unmatched junction bases: 6.

The chain couples TRBV5-4 to TRBJ2-2, with D unclear. The CDR3 covers 15 residues. V lost 6 bases and J lost 0, with 12 bases in between. Per germline, CDR1 SGHNT and CDR2 YYREEE (reference sequence). The CDR3 DNA reads as TGTGCCAGCACCCACGTACTGTCGAACACCGGGGAGCTGTTTTTT. As protein: CASTHVLSNTGELFF.

The chain couples TRBV10-3 to TRBJ2-1, with 7 positions matching TRBD2. The V segment lost 6 bases and the J segment 5 bases; nucleotides outside the gene matches: 10. The length of the CDR3 is 15 residues. Looked up from germline, CDR1 is ENHRY and CDR2 is SYGVKD. The CDR3 spells CAISPRSSGNNEQFF. DNA for the CDR3: TGTGCCATCAGCCCCCGTTCTAGCGGCAACAATGAGCAGTTCTTC.

The chain carries TRBV30 and TRBJ2-1; no reliable D call. Per the germline V gene, CDR1 is GTSNPN and CDR2 is SVGIG (reference sequence). Trimming cost V 4 bases and J 8 bases, with 15 bases left between them. The CDR3 spans 13 residues. This CDR3 reads CAWTHPPRDEQFF. The CDR3 DNA follows: TGTGCCTGGACCCACCCCCCTAGGGATGAGCAGTTCTTC.

This chain connects TRBV9 to TRBJ2-1, with D hard to call. The CDR3 is made up of 13 amino acids. The germline CDR1 and CDR2 sequences are SGDLS and YYNGEE. Trimming took off 2 bases at V and 6 bases at J, with 9 bases between the two ends. In DNA, the CDR3 is TGTGCCAGCAGCGTTTCAGGTACCAATGAGCAGTTCTTC. This sequence encodes CASSVSGTNEQFF.